This T cell receptor (beta chain) stems from a study of blood T cell repertoires in COVID-19. This table comes from immunoSEQ multiplex PCR, and its TCRdb copy is limited to in-frame clones, with some not included. The data contain about 400,000 clones, approximately 85% of them singletons. Per the germline V gene, CDR1 is SNHLY and CDR2 is FYNNEI. This CDR3 region has 14 residues. V dropped 8 bases and J dropped 5; count of bases not matched to a gene: 10. The J gene is TRBJ1-1, the V gene TRBV2, with 8 bases matching TRBD1. This sequence originates from a woman between 40 and 50 years old with acute COVID-19. Sequencing was done on a sample of PBMCs or T cells enriched from blood (not recorded which). The CDR3 is CASGRGQVGTEAFF. Here the CDR3 DNA reads TGTGCCAGCGGCAGGGGGCAGGTAGGAACTGAAGCTTTCTTT.